The 7 T cell receptor beta chains below were found in one sample sequenced in a study of identical twins. Using its own MiXCR run on the 5' RACE reads, TCRdb lists one record per CDR3 protein. The sample yields fewer than 250,000 distinct CDR3 sequences, 15% to 20% seen once. These data were likewise used in another study, on T cells expressing NK-cell markers.

The sample comprised CD8+ T cells sorted from blood. The receptors originated from a woman aged 18-29 years in good health.

Regarding this clonotype: This may stem from a read error, because a much larger clone lies one nucleotide away. The CDR3 DNA sequence: TGTGCCAGCGGCCCTGGTGGCCGGGAGCTGTTTTTT. Amino acids: CASGPGGRELFF. The V gene is TRBV5-4, the J gene TRBJ2-2, with D unresolved. The ends were cut back, 7 bases at V and 9 bases at J, with 13 bases in the middle. CDR3 length equals 12 residues. Germline CDR1 is SGHNT and CDR2 is YYREEE (reference sequence).

This clonotype came up a few times. This chain joins TRBV6-1 and TRBJ1-1; 7 nucleotides line up with TRBD1. The V segment lost 1 base and the J segment 5 bases; nucleotides outside the gene matches: 10. CDR1 MNHNS and CDR2 SASEGT come from the germline V gene. This CDR3 spans 16 amino acids. The CDR3: CASSEGTGDDGTEAFF. CDR3 nucleotides: TGTGCCAGCAGTGAAGGGACAGGCGACGATGGGACTGAAGCTTTCTTT.

This clonotype has only a few counts. The chain links TRBV12-3 or TRBV12-4 to TRBJ2-1; maybe TRBD1 (5 bases). The CDR3 runs to 12 residues. V lost 6 bases, J lost 6 bases, and 9 bases lay in between. CDR3 residues: CASSWTRNEQFF. As DNA, the CDR3 is TGTGCCAGCAGCTGGACACGCAATGAGCAGTTCTTC.

This clonotype was recorded at least ten times. V usage is TRBV7-8 and J usage is TRBJ2-2; TRBD2 agrees at 9 bases. Per the germline V gene, CDR1 is SGHVS and CDR2 is FQNEAQ. J lost 6 bases, V lost 6 bases, and 20 bases had no gene match. The CDR3 length is 19 residues. This CDR3 is CASRFQQLGGGGEAGELFF. The CDR3 nucleotides are TGTGCCAGCAGATTCCAGCAATTAGGAGGCGGGGGGGAAGCCGGGGAGCTGTTTTTT.

The CDR3: CASRGVAFPDTQYF. The CDR3 bases are TGTGCCAGCAGAGGGGTAGCCTTCCCAGATACGCAGTATTTT. The chain uses TRBV7-2 and TRBJ2-3, with D possibly being TRBD1 (5 bases). Germline V gene lookup returns CDR1 SGHTA and CDR2 FQGNSA. The CDR3 is 14 amino acids. Trimming shortened V by 6 bases and J by 4 bases, and 14 bases separated the two germline ends. Looking up the rest from reference TRBV7-2 and TRBJ2-3 gives the full variable domain: GAGVSQSPSNKVTEKGKDVELRCDPISGHTALYWYRQSLGQGLEFLIYFQGNSAPDKSGLPSDRFSAERTGGSVSTLTIQRTQQEDSAVYLCASRGVAFPDTQYFGPGTRLTVL.

This clonotype came up a few times. V usage is TRBV20-1 and J usage is TRBJ2-5, with D unresolved. The germline V and J ends were trimmed by 4 bases and 5 bases, with 17 bases remaining between them. Germline lookup yields CDR1 DFQATT and CDR2 SNEGSKA (reference sequence). This CDR3 comprises 14 residues. The CDR3 coding sequence is TGCAGTGCTACCTCCGGCCTTGGTTCGGAGACCCAGTACTTC. It is translated as CSATSGLGSETQYF.

Here the CDR3 reads CASSSTSWLGPEAFF. CDR3 nucleotides: TGTGCCAGCAGTTCCACCTCGTGGCTGGGTCCTGAAGCTTTCTTT. The chain couples TRBV6-2 or TRBV6-3 to TRBJ1-1; D gene uncertain. Germline V gives CDR1 MNHEY, CDR2 SVGEGT. V was trimmed by 4 bases and J by 6 bases, leaving 18 bases between them. The CDR3 is 15 residues long.